This is a list of T cell receptor beta chains from one sample in a study of blood T cell repertoires in COVID-19. The assay was immunoSEQ multiplex PCR, and TCRdb's table has in-frame clones only and misses some. The repertoire holds roughly 79,000 clones, with less than 90% as singletons. Sequenced sample: peripheral blood. These receptors were obtained from a man in his sixties with active or convalescent COVID-19. Both conserved end residues are part of each CDR3. The order of the fields is J gene, D gene, clone size, V gene, CDR3 protein, CDR3 DNA. D genes are given only for firm matches. Size values are once, few and many counts, or a class for expanded clones, and some rows have none.

j_gene: TRBJ2-3
d_gene: -
abundance: -
v_gene: TRBV9
CDR3aa: CASSPSGISTDTQYF
CDR3nt: TGTGCCAGCAGCCCTTCCGGGATAAGCACAGATACGCAGTATTTT

j_gene: TRBJ1-1
d_gene: -
abundance: -
v_gene: TRBV13
CDR3aa: CASSPLRETATNTEAFF
CDR3nt: TGTGCCAGCAGCCCGCTGCGGGAGACCGCTACGAACACTGAAGCTTTCTTT

j_gene: TRBJ2-3
d_gene: -
abundance: -
v_gene: TRBV4-3
CDR3aa: CASSQGAGSDTQYF
CDR3nt: TGCGCCAGCAGCCAAGGGGCAGGGTCAGATACGCAGTATTTT

j_gene: TRBJ2-7
d_gene: TRBD2
abundance: -
v_gene: TRBV18
CDR3aa: CASSQGTSGGREQYF
CDR3nt: TGTGCCAGCTCCCAAGGGACTAGCGGGGGGCGCGAGCAGTACTTC

j_gene: TRBJ2-2
d_gene: -
abundance: -
v_gene: TRBV2
CDR3aa: CASRLTGFGELFF
CDR3nt: TGTGCCAGCAGGTTAACAGGGTTCGGGGAGCTGTTTTTT

j_gene: TRBJ2-1
d_gene: TRBD2
abundance: -
v_gene: TRBV14
CDR3aa: CASSQGLAGGPLNNEQFF
CDR3nt: TGTGCCAGCAGCCAAGGACTAGCGGGGGGGCCTTTAAACAATGAGCAGTTCTTC

j_gene: TRBJ2-5
d_gene: -
abundance: -
v_gene: TRBV5-1
CDR3aa: CASSLSGQETQYF
CDR3nt: TGCGCCAGCAGCTTGTCGGGGCAAGAGACCCAGTACTTC

j_gene: TRBJ2-2
d_gene: -
abundance: once
v_gene: TRBV4-2
CDR3aa: CASSQGVGRPNTGELFF
CDR3nt: TGTGCCAGCAGCCAAGGGGTAGGGAGACCGAACACCGGGGAGCTGTTTTTT

j_gene: TRBJ2-3
d_gene: TRBD2
abundance: -
v_gene: TRBV6-2/TRBV6-3
CDR3aa: CASSYWTSGEGTQYF
CDR3nt: TGTGCCAGCAGTTATTGGACTAGCGGGGAAGGTACGCAGTATTTT

j_gene: TRBJ1-2
d_gene: -
abundance: -
v_gene: TRBV6-6
CDR3aa: CASTPTSGALYGYTF
CDR3nt: TGTGCCAGCACACCCACCAGCGGGGCTCTCTATGGCTACACCTTC

j_gene: TRBJ2-1
d_gene: -
abundance: -
v_gene: TRBV5-1
CDR3aa: CASSSLTREGNEQFF
CDR3nt: TGCGCCAGCAGCTCATTAACGCGTGAGGGCAATGAGCAGTTCTTC

j_gene: TRBJ2-7
d_gene: TRBD2
abundance: -
v_gene: TRBV19
CDR3aa: CASSMTGGGYEQYF
CDR3nt: TGTGCCAGTAGTATGACCGGGGGGGGCTACGAGCAGTACTTC

j_gene: TRBJ1-5
d_gene: -
abundance: -
v_gene: TRBV6-5
CDR3aa: CASSPGITSNQPQHF
CDR3nt: TGTGCCAGCAGTCCGGGGATTACGAGCAATCAGCCCCAGCATTTT

j_gene: TRBJ1-2
d_gene: -
abundance: -
v_gene: TRBV4-1
CDR3aa: CASSQVPDSNYGYTF
CDR3nt: TGCGCCAGCAGCCAAGTACCGGACTCCAACTATGGCTACACCTTC

j_gene: TRBJ1-5
d_gene: -
abundance: -
v_gene: TRBV4-3
CDR3aa: CASSQVQGRNQPQHF
CDR3nt: TGCGCCAGCAGCCAAGTCCAGGGTAGAAATCAGCCCCAGCATTTT

j_gene: TRBJ2-6
d_gene: TRBD1
abundance: once
v_gene: TRBV6-4
CDR3aa: CASSKQGSVSGANVLTF
CDR3nt: TGTGCCAGCAGCAAACAGGGGTCCGTCTCTGGGGCCAACGTCCTGACTTTC